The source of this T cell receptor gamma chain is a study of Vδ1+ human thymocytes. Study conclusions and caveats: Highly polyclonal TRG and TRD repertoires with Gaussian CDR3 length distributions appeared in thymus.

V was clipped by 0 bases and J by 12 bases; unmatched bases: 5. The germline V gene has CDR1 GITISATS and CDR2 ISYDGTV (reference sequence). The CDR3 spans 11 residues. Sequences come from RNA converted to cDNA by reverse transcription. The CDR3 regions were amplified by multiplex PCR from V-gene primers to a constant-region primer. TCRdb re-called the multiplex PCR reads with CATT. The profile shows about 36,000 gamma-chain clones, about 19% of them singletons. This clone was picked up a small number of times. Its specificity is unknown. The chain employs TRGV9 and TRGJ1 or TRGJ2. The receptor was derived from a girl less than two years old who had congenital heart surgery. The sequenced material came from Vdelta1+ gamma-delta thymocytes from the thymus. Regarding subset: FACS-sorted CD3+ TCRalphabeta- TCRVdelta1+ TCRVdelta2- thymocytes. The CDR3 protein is CALWEVLRKLF. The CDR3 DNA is TGTGCCTTGTGGGAGGTGCTAAGGAAACTCTTT.